Presented here are 24 T cell receptor beta chains from one specimen sequenced in a study of vaccination effects on CD4 cells after COVID-19. Some clones are missing from TCRdb's copy, which holds only in-frame ones; the method was immunoSEQ multiplex PCR. The sample yields 30,000 or so clones, roughly two thirds seen once. These TCRs are of unknown antigen specificity. Sequencing in the ViraFEST assay came after antigen-specific CD4+ T cells had been expanded with viral peptide pools, which were used to stimulate PBMC. Isolating CD4+ T cells followed roughly ten days of culture. Each person got two doses of an mRNA SARS-CoV-2 vaccine, BNT162b2 or mRNA-1273. Sequenced material: CD4+ T cells from PBMCs cultured with HCoV-229E spike peptides, taken after COVID-19 vaccination. Every receptor here comes from a human donor who received a COVID-19 vaccine.

The CDR3 DNA follows: TGTGCCAGCTCACCCCGGACAGGGGGCCCCTACACAGATACGCAGTATTTT. This sequence encodes CASSPRTGGPYTDTQYF. V usage is TRBV18 and J usage is TRBJ2-3; 11 bases line up with TRBD1. Germline-derived CDR1 and CDR2 are KGHSH and LQKENI. The V and J ends lost 3 bases and 2 bases, in that order; junction bases with no gene match: 7. CDR3 length equals 17 residues.

The V and J genes are TRBV6-5 and TRBJ1-5, with TRBD1 as a possible D gene (6 bases). Trimming took 8 bases from V and 5 from J, leaving 13 bases between them. The CDR3 runs to 13 residues. CDR1 and CDR2 from the germline V gene are MNHEY and SVGAGI. CDR3 DNA: TGTGCCAGCGGGGGGCACGGGGATCAGCCCCAGCATTTT. Its protein product is CASGGHGDQPQHF.

This chain connects TRBV19 to TRBJ1-3; no firm D call. Trimming left V 1 base short and J 3 bases short, with 4 bases between. This CDR3 spans 13 amino acids. Germline CDR1 LNHDA, CDR2 SQIVND (reference sequence). Written as DNA, the CDR3 is TGTGCCAGTAGTATAGGATATGGAAACACCATATATTTT. Translating gives CASSIGYGNTIYF.

The chain joins TRBV15 to TRBJ1-4; D ambiguous. The CDR3 covers 14 residues. Germline loops: CDR1 LNHNV, CDR2 YYDKDF (reference sequence). Trimming cost V 0 bases and J 4 bases, with 6 bases left between them. For the CDR3, the DNA is TGTGCCACCAGCAGAGATATGCGTAATGAAAAACTGTTTTTT. Protein product: CATSRDMRNEKLFF.

This clone came up once. The chain recombines TRBV14 with TRBJ2-5; 7 bases are a match to TRBD2. The germline V gene encodes CDR1 SGHDN and CDR2 FVKESK. The CDR3 is made up of 14 amino acids. The junction had 7 bases not matched to a gene; V was cut back by 4 bases and J by 5 bases. The CDR3 coding sequence is TGTGCCAGCAGCCTAGGGGCGCGGGGGGAGACCCAGTACTTC. It specifies CASSLGARGETQYF.

This sequence joins TRBV12-3 or TRBV12-4 and TRBJ1-6; D unclear. V was pared by 3 bases and J by 6 bases, with 3 bases between. The CDR3 consists of 12 residues. CDR3 sequence (DNA): TGTGCCAGCAGTTTCGGTAATTCACCCCTCCACTTT. As protein: CASSFGNSPLHF.

The V gene is TRBV6-4, the J gene TRBJ2-6; either TRBD1 or TRBD2 may supply D (6 bases each). Germline assignment: CDR1 MRHNA and CDR2 SNTAGT. V lost 3 bases and J 3 bases, leaving 9 bases between the germline ends. The CDR3 has 15 residues. CDR3 sequence: CASSEKGGGANVLTF. CDR3 DNA: TGTGCCAGCAGTGAGAAGGGGGGTGGGGCCAACGTCCTGACTTTC.

The chain couples TRBV4-2 to TRBJ2-7, with 7 bases aligning to TRBD1. The CDR3 covers 17 residues. In germline, CDR1 is LGHNA, CDR2 YNFKEQ. V shed 0 bases and J 4 bases; nucleotides not matched to a gene: 12. CDR3 DNA sequence: TGTGCCAGCAGCCAAGATCGTACAGGGGATCTCGAGTACGAGCAGTACTTC. The encoded protein is CASSQDRTGDLEYEQYF.

This clone was observed a handful of times. The V call is TRBV7-8, the J call TRBJ1-1; D ambiguous. The length of the CDR3 is 12 residues. The ends were cut back, 6 bases at V and 1 base at J, with 6 bases in the middle. Germline-derived CDR1 and CDR2 are SGHVS and FQNEAQ. The DNA of the CDR3 is TGTGCCAGCAGAAGGAGGAACACTGAAGCTTTCTTT. Residues: CASRRRNTEAFF.

In this sample, this clone turned up once. This rearrangement joins TRBV6-4 to TRBJ1-1; possible D gene TRBD1, 6 bases. The CDR3 sequence is 13 residues long. Germline values: CDR1 MRHNA, CDR2 SNTAGT. V lost 5 bases to trimming and J lost 1 base, with 8 bases between them. This CDR3 reads CASSLDRNTEAFF. CDR3 sequence (DNA): TGTGCCAGCAGTTTGGACAGGAACACTGAAGCTTTCTTT.

The table lists this clone with a count of one. V gene TRBV11-2 combines with J gene TRBJ2-7, with D possibly matching TRBD1 (5 bases). The CDR3 extends over 14 amino acids. Trimming took 3 bases from V and 2 from J, leaving 11 bases between them. Germline CDR1 is SGHAT and CDR2 is FQNNGV. The CDR3 protein is CASSLPTAPYEQYF. The CDR3 nucleotides read TGTGCCAGCAGCTTGCCGACAGCACCCTACGAGCAGTACTTC.

This clone has more than one count but fewer than ten. This chain uses TRBV19 with TRBJ2-1; 11 nucleotides align to TRBD2. This CDR3 has 17 amino acids. Per germline, CDR1 LNHDA and CDR2 SQIVND (reference sequence). The V gene end was trimmed by 7 bases and the J gene end by 3 bases; junction bases not matched to a gene: 11. CDR3 sequence (DNA): TGTGCCAGTACCTCAACTAGCGGGGGCCCTAACTACAATGAGCAGTTCTTC. Its translation: CASTSTSGGPNYNEQFF.

This clone was detected a few times. The chain uses TRBV3-1 (or the pseudogene TRBV3-2) and TRBJ1-2; D is unclear. With 0 bases removed from V and 4 bases from J, the gap between germline ends came to 6 bases. The CDR3 has 13 amino acids. Germline lookup yields CDR1 LGHDT and CDR2 YNNKEL (reference sequence). The chain's CDR3 is CASSQESVYGYTF. The DNA of the CDR3 is TGTGCCAGCAGCCAAGAGTCAGTCTATGGCTACACCTTC.

Only a few counts were recorded for this clone. Within the sample, other DNA sequences also encode this same CDR3. The J gene is TRBJ1-5, the V gene TRBV4-1; the D gene is possibly TRBD1 (6 bases). The CDR3 covers 13 residues. Per the germline V gene, CDR1 is MGHRA and CDR2 is YSYEKL. Trimming shortened V by 1 base and J by 5 bases, and 6 bases separated the two germline ends. The CDR3 sequence is CASSQAGDQPQHF. DNA of the CDR3: TGCGCCAGCAGCCAAGCAGGGGATCAGCCCCAGCATTTT.

The genes are TRBV5-1 and TRBJ1-1; D is ambiguous. V lost 0 bases to trimming and J lost 6 bases, with 9 bases between them. Germline V gene sequence: CDR1 SGHRS, CDR2 YFSETQ. The length of the CDR3 is 13 residues. The CDR3 bases are TGCGCCAGCAGCTTGGACGAGAGGGCTGAAGCTTTCTTT. Translation: CASSLDERAEAFF. Using reference TRBV5-1 and TRBJ1-1 for the parts outside the CDR3, the full variable domain is KAGVTQTPRYLIKTRGQQVTLSCSPISGHRSVSWYQQTPGQGLQFLFEYFSETQRNKGNFPGRFSGRQFSNSRSEMNVSTLELGDSALYLCASSLDERAEAFFGQGTRLTVV.

The chain has TRBV6-1 and TRBJ2-1; D possibly corresponds to TRBD2 (6 bases). The CDR3 is 16 residues long. The V end was cut by 1 base, the J end by 2 bases, with 12 bases between. Germline CDR1 MNHNS, CDR2 SASEGT. The CDR3 sequence is CASSEEMTSPYNEQFF. CDR3 DNA sequence: TGTGCCAGCAGTGAAGAAATGACTAGTCCCTACAATGAGCAGTTCTTC.

The CDR3 region is CASRESGRTETQYF. CDR3 in DNA: TGTGCCAGCAGAGAAAGCGGGAGGACGGAGACCCAGTACTTC. J is TRBJ2-5 and V is TRBV3-1 (or the pseudogene TRBV3-2); 9 bases are shared with TRBD2. V lost 6 bases to trimming and J lost 5 bases; unmatched junction nucleotides: 7. The germline gives CDR1 LGHDT, CDR2 YNNKEL (reference sequence). The CDR3 contains 14 residues.

The V gene is TRBV7-9, the J gene TRBJ2-7; TRBD2 matches at 12 bases. The CDR3 is 15 residues long. The ends lost 3 bases at V and 5 bases at J; junction bases unmatched: 5. CDR1 and CDR2 (germline): SEHNR, FQNEAQ (reference sequence). The DNA for the CDR3 is TGTGCCAGCAGCTTTGGACTAGCGGGAATCGACGAGCAGTACTTC. Protein: CASSFGLAGIDEQYF.

This clone was seen once. CDR3 sequence (DNA): TGTGCCAGCAGTTTACTAGCCACAGATACGCAGTATTTT. This sequence encodes CASSLLATDTQYF. The genes are TRBV12-3 or TRBV12-4 and TRBJ2-3; tentative D call: TRBD2 (5 bases). The CDR3 loop spans 13 amino acids. V lost 2 bases to trimming and J lost 2 bases, with 5 bases between them.

The chain employs TRBV6-6 and TRBJ2-7; tentative D call: TRBD1 (6 bases). Germline lookup yields CDR1 MNHNY and CDR2 SVGAGI (reference sequence). CDR3 length: 14 amino acids. Trimming shortened V by 6 bases and J by 9 bases, and 21 bases separated the two germline ends. In DNA, the CDR3 is TGTGCCAGCAGCCGATCTACAGGGACGGACGGGCAGTACTTC. It translates to CASSRSTGTDGQYF.

The rearrangement uses TRBV5-1 and TRBJ1-2; weak D call: TRBD1 (6 bases). The length of the CDR3 is 15 residues. V lost 5 bases to trimming and J lost 0 bases, with 14 bases between them. Germline CDR1 SGHRS, CDR2 YFSETQ. CDR3 residues: CASRPGTQANYGYTF. The CDR3 DNA follows: TGCGCCAGCAGACCCGGGACACAAGCTAACTATGGCTACACCTTC.

This clone showed up just once. J is TRBJ2-3 and V is TRBV3-1 (or the pseudogene TRBV3-2), with 8 bases fitting TRBD1. V lost 0 bases and J lost 8; bases outside the gene matches: 7. This CDR3 is built from 15 residues. Germline-derived CDR1 and CDR2 are LGHDT and YNNKEL (reference sequence). The CDR3 DNA is TGTGCCAGCAGCCAAGACGGGACAGGTAGAGGTACGCAGTATTTT. Translation: CASSQDGTGRGTQYF.

The V call is TRBV4-1, the J call TRBJ1-3; TRBD1 matches at 7 bases. This CDR3 has 18 residues. Trimming removed 4 bases from V and 4 bases from J; junction bases left unmatched: 16. Germline-derived CDR1 and CDR2 are MGHRA and YSYEKL. The CDR3 protein is CASSLRDPRTGDGNTIYF. In DNA, the CDR3 is TGCGCCAGCAGCCTCCGAGACCCCAGGACAGGCGACGGAAACACCATATATTTT.

This chain uses TRBV2 with TRBJ2-2; 7 positions agree with TRBD1. The CDR3 spans 17 residues. The germline gives CDR1 SNHLY, CDR2 FYNNEI. Germline trimming cut 8 bases from V and 0 bases from J; bases unmatched to any gene: 12. The CDR3 reads CASSPPGQRTNTGELFF. The CDR3 DNA is TGTGCCAGCTCACCGCCGGGACAGAGGACGAACACCGGGGAGCTGTTTTTT.